The 2 T cell receptor beta chains in this list originate from one sample, sequenced in a study of response to subunit inactivated influenza vaccine. TCRdb called the RT-PCR reads again in MiXCR, with one record for every CDR3 protein. The sample has about 180,000 distinct CDR3 sequences, roughly 8.7% seen once. Sequencing was performed on non-naive T cells sorted from PBMCs, taken on the day of vaccination. The origin of the receptors is a man in his fifties or sixties who received an inactivated influenza vaccine.

The sample holds a few counts of this clonotype. V is TRBV28 and J is TRBJ1-1; TRBD1 is a possible D gene (5 bases). V dropped 6 bases and J dropped 3 bases, with 14 bases sitting between them. The germline CDR1 and CDR2 sequences are MDHEN and SYDVKM. The CDR3 runs to 14 residues. CDR3 DNA sequence: TGTGCCAGCAGCCGAGGGTGGGGCGACACTGAAGCTTTCTTT. Protein: CASSRGWGDTEAFF.

This clonotype was seen a few times. The chain joins TRBV6-2 or TRBV6-3 to TRBJ2-7; 7 nucleotides align to TRBD1. Germline CDR1 reads MNHEY; CDR2 reads SVGEGT. V trimming: 8 bases; J trimming: 5 bases; junction bases outside the gene matches: 6. The CDR3 length is 12 residues. In nucleotides, the CDR3 is TGTGCCAGCGGGGACAGCGTAAACGAGCAGTACTTC. Protein product: CASGDSVNEQYF.